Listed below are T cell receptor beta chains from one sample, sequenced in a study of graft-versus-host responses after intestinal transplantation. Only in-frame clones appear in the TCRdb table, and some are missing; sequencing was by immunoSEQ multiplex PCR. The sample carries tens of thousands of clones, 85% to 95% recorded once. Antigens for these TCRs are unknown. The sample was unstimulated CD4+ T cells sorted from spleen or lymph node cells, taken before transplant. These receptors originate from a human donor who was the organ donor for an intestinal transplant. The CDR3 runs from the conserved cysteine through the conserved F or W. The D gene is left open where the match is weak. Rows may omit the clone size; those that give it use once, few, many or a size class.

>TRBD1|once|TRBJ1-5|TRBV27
CASSFSRQGAGNQPQHF
TGTGCCAGCAGTTTTTCTCGACAGGGGGCCGGCAATCAGCCCCAGCATTTT
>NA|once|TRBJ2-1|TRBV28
CASSFTYNEQFF
TGTGCCAGCAGTTTCACCTACAATGAGCAGTTCTTC
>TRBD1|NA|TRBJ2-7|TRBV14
CASSQVFFSGQATYEQYF
TGTGCCAGCAGCCAAGTTTTTTTTTCGGGACAGGCAACCTACGAGCAGTACTTC
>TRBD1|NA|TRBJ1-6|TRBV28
CASSGTGGNSPLHF
TGTGCCAGCAGCGGGACAGGGGGTAATTCACCCCTCCACTTT
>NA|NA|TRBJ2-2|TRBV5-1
CASSLSLPNTGELFF
TGCGCCAGCAGCTTGAGTCTTCCGAACACCGGGGAGCTGTTTTTT
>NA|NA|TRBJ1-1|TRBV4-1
CASSQDIQVYTEAFF
TGCGCCAGCAGCCAAGATATTCAGGTCTACACTGAAGCTTTCTTT
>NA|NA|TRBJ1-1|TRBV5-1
CASSPTPGTTNTEAFF
TGCGCCAGCAGCCCAACCCCCGGGACAACGAACACTGAAGCTTTCTTT
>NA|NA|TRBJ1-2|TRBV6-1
CASSEAPWGGGYTF
TGTGCCAGCAGTGAAGCTCCCTGGGGGGGCGGCTACACCTTC
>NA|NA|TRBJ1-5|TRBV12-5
CASGLVGRPNQPQHF
TGTGCTAGTGGTTTGGTCGGACGGCCCAATCAGCCCCAGCATTTT
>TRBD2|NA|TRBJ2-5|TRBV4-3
CASSQTSGGARETQYF
TGCGCCAGCAGCCAGACTAGCGGGGGGGCCAGGGAGACCCAGTACTTC
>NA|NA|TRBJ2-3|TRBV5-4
CASSLRARGADTQYF
TGTGCCAGCAGCTTGCGGGCCAGGGGGGCAGATACGCAGTATTTT
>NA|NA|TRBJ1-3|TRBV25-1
CASSDPGVPGNTIYF
TGTGCCAGCAGTGATCCGGGAGTTCCTGGAAACACCATATATTTT